A selection of T cell receptor beta chains follows, all from one sample in a study of cytomegalovirus exposure and HLA in healthy donors. Only in-frame clones appear in the TCRdb table, and some are missing; sequencing was by immunoSEQ multiplex PCR. The sample has approximately 170,000 clones, about 64% seen once; the top ten hold roughly 1.5%. Specimen: PBMCs. The receptors come from a man aged 45-60 years in good health and CMV-seronegative. Both conserved end residues are part of each CDR3. The D gene is left open where the match is weak. Clone size is stated in some rows and not others, as once, few, many or a class when expanded.

V	size	length	D	J	CDR3	DNA
TRBV2	.	11	.	TRBJ1-2	CASTEDYGYTF	TGTGCCAGCACCGAGGACTATGGCTACACCTTC
TRBV5-6	.	16	.	TRBJ2-7	CASSLRVGRGTYEQYF	TGTGCCAGCAGCCTCAGGGTGGGGCGGGGAACCTACGAGCAGTACTTC
TRBV5-1	.	14	.	TRBJ1-1	CASSLGRGGTEAFF	TGCGCCAGCAGCTTGGGGCGGGGCGGGACTGAAGCTTTCTTT
TRBV27	.	11	.	TRBJ1-2	CATFAGYGYTF	TGTGCCACCTTTGCCGGGTATGGCTACACCTTC
TRBV5-4	.	14	.	TRBJ1-4	CASSLGATNEKLFF	TGTGCCAGCAGCTTGGGAGCAACTAATGAAAAACTGTTTTTT
TRBV7-9	.	12	.	TRBJ1-1	CASSFADTEAFF	TGTGCCAGCAGCTTTGCAGACACTGAAGCTTTCTTT
TRBV6-4	.	15	TRBD1	TRBJ1-1	CASSPTGGGNTEAFF	TGTGCCAGCAGTCCTACAGGGGGAGGGAACACTGAAGCTTTCTTT
TRBV4-1	.	15	TRBD2	TRBJ2-5	CASSQGAGGPETQYF	TGCGCCAGCAGCCAAGGGGCGGGGGGGCCGGAGACCCAGTACTTC
TRBV5-4	.	14	.	TRBJ2-2	CASSPGGDTGELFF	TGTGCCAGCAGCCCGGGGGGCGACACCGGGGAGCTGTTTTTT
TRBV4-1	.	20	TRBD1	TRBJ1-1	CASSQDGPVGQVNLRTEAFF	TGCGCCAGCAGCCAAGACGGGCCGGTGGGACAGGTCAATCTTAGGACTGAAGCTTTCTTT
TRBV2	.	16	TRBD2	TRBJ2-3	CASSFGTSPSTDTQYF	TGTGCCAGCAGTTTTGGGACTAGCCCTAGCACAGATACGCAGTATTTT
TRBV5-1	.	18	TRBD1	TRBJ1-4	CASRRDRLKPATNEKLFF	TGCGCCAGCAGAAGGGACAGACTTAAACCTGCAACTAATGAAAAACTGTTTTTT
TRBV28	few	13	TRBD1	TRBJ1-2	CASSSRTGSGYTF	TGTGCCAGCAGTTCTAGGACAGGGTCGGGCTACACCTTC